One sample yielded the 11 T cell receptor beta chains listed below, sequenced in a study of circulating and synovial CD4+ cells in juvenile arthritis. TCRdb keeps only in-frame clones here, not all; method: immunoSEQ multiplex PCR. This table holds 1,500 or so clones, nearly 90% found once. Sequencing was done on a sample of HLA-DR+ CD4+ T cells from blood. Subset noted: circulating pathogenic-like lymphocytes, sorted as HLA-DR+CD14-CD3+CD4+CD25low/- blood T cells. The origin of the receptors is a human donor with juvenile idiopathic arthritis.

V gene TRBV7-3 combines with J gene TRBJ2-5, with a weak D call TRBD2 (6 bases). The J call may not be correct, given that the DNA end is closer to TRBJ2-7. Germline assignment: CDR1 SGHTA and CDR2 FQGTGA. There are 15 residues in the CDR3. The CDR3 DNA reads TGTGCCAGCAGCTTAAGGGGCGGGAACCCCTACGAGCAGTACTTC. Its protein is CASSLRGGNPYEQYF.

The chain recombines TRBV18 with TRBJ2-1; 10 bases are shared with TRBD1. Germline CDR1 and CDR2: KGHSH and LQKENI. The CDR3 runs 17 residues. J was trimmed by 6 bases and V by 0 bases; bases with no gene match: 8. The CDR3 DNA sequence: TGTGCCAGCTCACCACCCGAAGGACAGGGGGTTAGCAATGAGCAGTTCTTC. Amino acids: CASSPPEGQGVSNEQFF.

This chain joins TRBV6-1 and TRBJ1-1; maybe TRBD1 (5 bases). With 6 bases removed from V and 10 bases from J, the gap between germline ends came to 21 bases. The CDR3 runs 14 residues. Germline-derived CDR1 and CDR2 are MNHNS and SASEGT. The CDR3 nucleotides are TGTGCCAGCAGGCGCGACAGCCTGCACCTAAGAGCTTTCTTT. This codes for CASRRDSLHLRAFF.

The rearrangement links TRBV27 to TRBJ2-1; 9 nucleotides line up with TRBD1. Germline V CDR1 and CDR2: MNHEY, SMNVEV (reference sequence). The CDR3 is 16 residues long. Losses at the gene ends were 4 bases for V and 9 bases for J; bases not matched to a gene: 13. The chain's CDR3 is CASSSLTGTGLSEQFF. CDR3 in DNA: TGTGCCAGCAGTTCCCTCACCGGGACAGGGCTTTCTGAGCAGTTCTTC.

This clone appeared once. The chain couples TRBV5-1 to TRBJ2-1, with 7 nucleotides matching TRBD1. Unmatched junction bases numbered 1, after V lost 0 bases and J lost 4 bases. CDR3 length: 14 amino acids. CDR1 and CDR2 from the germline V gene are SGHRS and YFSETQ. CDR3 bases: TGCGCCAGCAGCTTGGGACAGGGATACAATGAGCAGTTCTTC. This sequence encodes CASSLGQGYNEQFF. The complete variable domain, with remaining parts taken from reference TRBV5-1 and TRBJ2-1, reads KAGVTQTPRYLIKTRGQQVTLSCSPISGHRSVSWYQQTPGQGLQFLFEYFSETQRNKGNFPGRFSGRQFSNSRSEMNVSTLELGDSALYLCASSLGQGYNEQFFGPGTRLTVL.

The chain links TRBV5-1 to TRBJ2-1; 7 nucleotides align to TRBD1. Germline CDR1 SGHRS, CDR2 YFSETQ. The V segment lost 4 bases and the J segment 4 bases; nucleotides outside the gene matches: 8. The CDR3 extends over 15 amino acids. The CDR3 nucleotides read TGCGCCAGCAGCCCTCTCCAGGGACAGTACAATGAGCAGTTCTTC. Amino acid sequence: CASSPLQGQYNEQFF.

The chain uses TRBV11-2 and TRBJ2-7, with a tentative D call TRBD1 (6 bases). V lost 1 base and J lost 0, with 7 bases in between. Germline loops: CDR1 SGHAT, CDR2 FQNNGV. The CDR3 covers 14 residues. CDR3 sequence reads: CASSLGQVSYEQYF. In DNA, the CDR3 is TGTGCCAGCAGCTTAGGACAGGTCTCCTACGAGCAGTACTTC.

The genes are TRBV7-3 and TRBJ2-3; 7 bases align to TRBD2. Germline V gene lookup returns CDR1 SGHTA and CDR2 FQGTGA. V trimming: 4 bases; J trimming: 8 bases; junction bases outside the gene matches: 9. The CDR3 sequence is 14 residues long. The CDR3 DNA reads TGTGCCAGCAGCTCATCCCCGAGGGAGGGTACGCAGTATTTT. Its translation: CASSSSPREGTQYF.

The chain carries TRBV29-1 and TRBJ2-2; the match to TRBD2 covers 8 bases. The V segment lost 3 bases and the J segment 7 bases; nucleotides outside the gene matches: 13. Germline CDR1 SQVTM, CDR2 ANQGSEA. CDR3 length: 16 amino acids. CDR3 DNA sequence: TGCAGCGTTGATTGGGTCGCAGCGGGGGAGGTCGGGGAGCTGTTTTTT. Translated, it gives CSVDWVAAGEVGELFF.

The chain links TRBV7-2 to TRBJ1-2, with D possibly TRBD1 on 6 matching bases. The CDR3 runs 14 residues. The V end lost 5 bases, the J end lost 5 bases, and 15 bases lay between the germline ends. Germline loops: CDR1 SGHTA, CDR2 FQGNSA. In DNA, the CDR3 is TGTGCCAGCAGCCCGACGGGGGGCGGATATGGCTACACCTTC. Translating it yields CASSPTGGGYGYTF.

The chain employs TRBV7-2 and TRBJ1-1; 9 bases fit TRBD1. Looked up from germline, CDR1 is SGHTA and CDR2 is FQGNSA. This CDR3 contains 14 residues. V lost 6 bases to trimming and J lost 4 bases; unmatched junction nucleotides: 6. This chain's CDR3 is CASRVRQGGTEAFF. DNA of the CDR3: TGTGCCAGCAGGGTCAGACAGGGGGGCACTGAAGCTTTCTTT. The whole variable domain, filled in from reference TRBV7-2 and TRBJ1-1, reads GAGVSQSPSNKVTEKGKDVELRCDPISGHTALYWYRQSLGQGLEFLIYFQGNSAPDKSGLPSDRFSAERTGGSVSTLTIQRTQQEDSAVYLCASRVRQGGTEAFFGQGTRLTVV.